Described below is a single T cell receptor (beta chain) sequence and its context. The data stem from a study of graft-versus-host responses after intestinal transplantation. Overall study findings and caveats: Individuals who had graft-donor T cell macrochimerism had allografts that showed high graft-versus-host to host-versus-graft clonal ratios.

Profiled with immunoSEQ multiplex PCR; TCRdb holds only in-frame clones, not every one. The sample includes 15,000 to 20,000 clones, under 40% of them seen just once. Responders (approximately 200,000, CFSE-labeled) met approximately 200,000 stimulators that were irradiated and violet-dye-labeled. CD4 and CD8 responders that proliferated in the reaction were FACS-sorted. CDR3 length: 13 amino acids. Germline CDR1 ENHRY, CDR2 SYGVKD. Trimming pared 10 bases from V and 6 bases from J, leaving 16 bases between. The TCR originated in a human patient who was an organ donor for intestinal transplantation. The chain uses TRBV10-3 and TRBJ2-4; possibly TRBD2 for D (5 bases). The sample in question was alloreactive CD4+ T cells from a mixed lymphocyte reaction culture, obtained before transplantation. Subset indicated: CFSE-low proliferating T cells sorted from approximately 6-day pre-transplant mixed lymphocyte reaction (GvH or HvG direction). CDR3 DNA sequence: TGTGCCACGAATCCTAGCTGGGGAAACATTCAGTACTTC. Its translation is CATNPSWGNIQYF.